Listed here are 25 T cell receptor beta chains from one sample, sequenced in a study of T-cell reconstitution after alpha-beta-depleted transplantation in children. Unique molecular identifiers were incorporated during preparation of the TCRbeta library. TCRdb reanalysed the PCR reads using MiXCR and keeps one entry per CDR3 protein. This sample has some 550,000 distinct CDR3 sequences, with under 30% found just once. Sample: PBMCs, mostly from graft donor cells, taken 360 days after TCRalphabeta/CD19-depleted stem cell transplant. Every receptor here comes from a boy under three years old who had a stem cell transplant for acute myeloid leukemia, so the T cells may come from the graft donor.

In this sample, this clonotype turned up a few times. V gene TRBV15 combines with J gene TRBJ2-2, with D perhaps matching TRBD1 (6 bases). The ends were cut back, 4 bases at V and 4 bases at J, with 10 bases in the middle. Germline assignment: CDR1 LNHNV and CDR2 YYDKDF (reference sequence). This CDR3 has 14 amino acids. The CDR3 loop reads CATSTGRGTGELFF. In nucleotides, the CDR3 is TGTGCCACCAGCACGGGCAGGGGCACCGGGGAGCTGTTTTTT.

The chain couples TRBV11-3 to TRBJ2-3, with TRBD1 as a possible D gene (5 bases). This CDR3 is built from 13 residues. Germline CDR1 is SGHNT and CDR2 is YENEEA. The ends were cut back, 5 bases at V and 3 bases at J, with 9 bases in the middle. The chain's CDR3 is CASSEKGTDTQYF. The CDR3 nucleotides read TGTGCCAGCAGCGAGAAGGGGACAGATACGCAGTATTTT.

This chain joins TRBV6-5 and TRBJ2-7, with D maybe TRBD1 (6 bases). V lost 0 bases and J lost 3, with 15 bases in between. This CDR3 is built from 16 residues. Germline CDR1 MNHEY, CDR2 SVGAGI. CDR3 sequence reads: CASSYSNWQGNYEQYF. CDR3 bases: TGTGCCAGCAGTTACTCGAATTGGCAGGGGAACTACGAGCAGTACTTC.

This clonotype has at least ten counts. This rearrangement joins TRBV20-1 to TRBJ2-1; 8 bases are a match to TRBD1. Germline trimming cut 5 bases from V and 2 bases from J; bases unmatched to any gene: 17. Germline CDR1 DFQATT, CDR2 SNEGSKA (reference sequence). CDR3 length: 18 amino acids. The DNA for the CDR3 is TGCAGTGCTGCCGGGACAGGAAAGGACTCCCTAGCCTACAATGAGCAGTTCTTC. This gives the protein CSAAGTGKDSLAYNEQFF.

This clonotype was detected only a few times. The gene calls are TRBV29-1 and TRBJ2-4; D remains ambiguous. The CDR3 is 11 amino acids. V was pared by 7 bases and J by 6 bases, with 10 bases between. Germline-derived CDR1 and CDR2 are SQVTM and ANQGSEA. CDR3 sequence (DNA): TGCAGCGGCGGCATATCAAACATTCAGTACTTC. It encodes CSGGISNIQYF.

The J gene is TRBJ2-7, the V gene TRBV6-2 or TRBV6-3; no clear D gene. The CDR3 covers 12 residues. The germline CDR1 and CDR2 sequences are MNHEY and SVGEGT. Trimming stripped 0 bases from V and 5 bases from J, with 5 bases between. Written as DNA, the CDR3 is TGTGCCAGCAGTTACTCAAGGGACGAGCAGTACTTC. Its translation is CASSYSRDEQYF.

Only a few counts were recorded for this clonotype. This chain joins TRBV6-1 and TRBJ1-5, with 8 bases lining up with TRBD1. Trimming at V came to 6 bases and at J to 4 bases, leaving 5 bases not matched to a gene. Per the germline V gene, CDR1 is MNHNS and CDR2 is SASEGT. The CDR3 totals 14 residues. The CDR3 spells CASRETGANQPQHF. DNA for the CDR3: TGTGCCAGCAGAGAGACAGGGGCAAATCAGCCCCAGCATTTT.

CDR3 sequence: CASSYFIPGTGGETGELFF. The CDR3 DNA sequence: TGTGCCAGCAGTTACTTTATCCCCGGGACAGGGGGAGAAACCGGGGAGCTGTTTTTT. V is TRBV6-5 and J is TRBJ2-2; 11 nucleotides agree with TRBD1. Germline V gene lookup returns CDR1 MNHEY and CDR2 SVGAGI. This CDR3 has 19 residues. Trimming removed 1 base from V and 5 bases from J; junction bases left unmatched: 12.

This clonotype was seen ten or more times. The chain couples TRBV20-1 to TRBJ2-5; 8 nucleotides align to TRBD1. J gave up 4 bases and V 7 bases, and 11 bases lay outside the gene matches. Germline assignment: CDR1 DFQATT and CDR2 SNEGSKA (reference sequence). The CDR3 runs 14 residues. CDR3 region: CSVGRTGKGETQYF. The CDR3 DNA reads TGCAGTGTCGGACGGACAGGGAAAGGAGAGACCCAGTACTTC.

This clonotype came up many times. The rearrangement uses TRBV7-3 and TRBJ2-1; 13 bases line up with TRBD2. Germline V gene sequence: CDR1 SGHTA, CDR2 FQGTGA. V lost 5 bases and J lost 6; bases outside the gene matches: 10. The CDR3 is made up of 17 amino acids. CDR3 bases: TGTGCCAGCAGCGCGAAACTAGCGGGGGGGCTCAGCAATGAGCAGTTCTTC. It yields the protein CASSAKLAGGLSNEQFF.

The chain carries TRBV11-2 and TRBJ2-7; 11 bases agree with TRBD1. The CDR3 contains 15 residues. After removal of 1 base from V and 5 bases from J, the junction contained 4 bases not matched to a gene. Germline V gene sequence: CDR1 SGHAT, CDR2 FQNNGV. The CDR3 bases are TGTGCCAGCAGCTTAGTGACGGGACAGGGGGACGAGCAGTACTTC. It is translated as CASSLVTGQGDEQYF. Full variable domain (rest looked up from reference TRBV11-2 and TRBJ2-7): EAGVAQSPRYKIIEKRQSVAFWCNPISGHATLYWYQQILGQGPKLLIQFQNNGVVDDSQLPKDRFSAERLKGVDSTLKIQPAKLEDSAVYLCASSLVTGQGDEQYFGPGTRLTVT.

This clonotype came up a few times. This chain links TRBV6-6 with TRBJ2-7; D uncertain. CDR1 and CDR2 from the germline V gene are MNHNY and SVGAGI (reference sequence). The CDR3 contains 13 residues. The V and J ends lost 5 bases and 0 bases respectively, with 8 bases between them. Written as DNA, the CDR3 is TGTGCCAGCAGTCACACAAGCTCCTACGAGCAGTACGTC. Amino acid sequence: CASSHTSSYEQYV.

The sample holds many counts of this clonotype. The genes are TRBV5-6 and TRBJ1-1; D not certain. Trimming removed 2 bases from V and 7 bases from J, with 9 bases in between. CDR1 is SGHDT and CDR2 is YYEEEE in the germline V gene. The CDR3 has 12 residues. In DNA, the CDR3 is TGTGCCAGCAGCTTTTCGCGGTTTGAAGCTTTCTTT. Translation: CASSFSRFEAFF. Variable domain in full (rest from reference TRBV5-6 and TRBJ1-1): DAGVTQSPTHLIKTRGQQVTLRCSPKSGHDTVSWYQQALGQGPQFIFQYYEEEERQRGNFPDRFSGHQFPNYSSELNVNALLLGDSALYLCASSFSRFEAFFGQGTRLTVV.

In its sample, this clonotype was seen many times. The rearrangement uses TRBV6-5 and TRBJ1-5; the D gene is possibly TRBD1 (5 bases). Germline V gives CDR1 MNHEY, CDR2 SVGAGI. This CDR3 region has 17 residues. Trimming took 4 bases from V and 3 from J, leaving 19 bases between them. The CDR3 sequence is CASSWDPAEGYNQPQHF. The CDR3 DNA sequence: TGTGCCAGCAGTTGGGACCCCGCCGAGGGATACAATCAGCCCCAGCATTTT.

The table lists this clonotype with a few counts. This chain uses TRBV12-3 or TRBV12-4 with TRBJ2-1; TRBD1 matches at 10 bases. The trim removed 3 bases at V and 9 bases at J, leaving 8 bases unmatched. There are 15 residues in the CDR3. The CDR3 DNA is TGTGCCAGCAGTTTCAGACAGGGGGCCGGAGGTGAGCAGTTCTTC. This encodes CASSFRQGAGGEQFF.

The V call is TRBV7-2, the J call TRBJ2-7, with TRBD1 as a possible D gene (5 bases). V was pared by 5 bases and J by 3 bases, with 20 bases between. CDR1 is SGHTA and CDR2 is FQGNSA in the germline V gene. The CDR3 loop spans 16 amino acids. CDR3 nucleotides: TGTGCCAGCAGCCAACCGACAGCTACAGGCTTCTACGAGCAGTACTTC. Amino acids: CASSQPTATGFYEQYF.

The chain has TRBV29-1 and TRBJ1-1; D not certain. The CDR3 covers 13 residues. Deletions cut 5 bases from V and 5 bases from J, with 15 bases between. CDR1 is SQVTM, CDR2 ANQGSEA, per germline. CDR3 bases: TGCAGCGTTCATGTTCCCGTAGGAACTGAAGCTTTCTTT. Translated: CSVHVPVGTEAFF.

This clonotype is a singleton in its sample. The V gene is TRBV28, the J gene TRBJ1-1; 7 bases line up with TRBD1. The CDR3 is made up of 16 amino acids. The germline gives CDR1 MDHEN, CDR2 SYDVKM. The V gene end was trimmed by 1 base and the J gene end by 3 bases; junction bases not matched to a gene: 8. CDR3 DNA: TGTGCCAGCAGTTTATTGTCCGACAGGGCGGACACTGAAGCTTTCTTT. Protein product: CASSLLSDRADTEAFF.

V gene TRBV2 combines with J gene TRBJ2-7, with 7 positions matching TRBD1. After removal of 6 bases from V and 5 bases from J, the junction contained 13 bases not matched to a gene. The CDR3 is made up of 15 amino acids. Germline CDR1 and CDR2: SNHLY and FYNNEI. CDR3 in amino acids: CASRFLPTGENEQYF. CDR3 coding DNA: TGTGCCAGCAGGTTTCTCCCTACAGGGGAAAACGAGCAGTACTTC.

This clonotype was detected only a few times. The chain carries TRBV20-1 and TRBJ2-5, with 7 bases identical to TRBD2. Germline CDR1 DFQATT, CDR2 SNEGSKA (reference sequence). CDR3 length equals 13 residues. After removal of 3 bases from V and 5 bases from J, the junction contained 6 bases not matched to a gene. For the CDR3, the DNA is TGCAGTGCTAGGGGAGGGGTCCCTGAGACCCAGTACTTC. Its protein is CSARGGVPETQYF.

The V and J genes are TRBV20-1 and TRBJ2-5; D could derive from TRBD1 or TRBD2 (5 bases each). This CDR3 contains 15 residues. Germline loops: CDR1 DFQATT, CDR2 SNEGSKA (reference sequence). Deletions cut 0 bases from V and 1 base from J, with 12 bases between. The CDR3: CSARDPRGAQETQYF. DNA for the CDR3: TGCAGTGCTAGAGATCCGAGGGGTGCCCAAGAGACCCAGTACTTC.

This clonotype was counted only a few times. This chain joins TRBV20-1 and TRBJ2-5; 8 nucleotides line up with TRBD1. V lost 1 base and J lost 2; bases outside the gene matches: 6. CDR3 length: 15 amino acids. Germline V gene sequence: CDR1 DFQATT, CDR2 SNEGSKA (reference sequence). The CDR3 nucleotides are TGCAGTGCTAGAGGCACAGGGGGGCTACAAGAGACCCAGTACTTC. This gives the protein CSARGTGGLQETQYF.

This clonotype was detected ten times or more. The gene calls are TRBV5-5 and TRBJ2-7; D is ambiguous. Germline values: CDR1 SGHKS, CDR2 YYEKEE (reference sequence). Deletions cut 2 bases from V and 3 bases from J, with 12 bases between. This CDR3 is 14 amino acids long. The DNA of the CDR3 is TGTGCCAGCAGCTTAAGGTTTGAGAGCTACGAGCAGTACGTC. Protein product: CASSLRFESYEQYV.

The table lists this clonotype with a few counts. CDR3 in DNA: TGTGCCAGCAGTAACCCGCTTACCGACAGACAAGAGACCCAGTACTTC. Protein product: CASSNPLTDRQETQYF. The chain employs TRBV7-9 and TRBJ2-5, with a tentative D call TRBD1 (5 bases). The CDR3 runs 16 residues. The V gene's germline CDR1 is SEHNR and CDR2 FQNEAQ (reference sequence). Trimming took 6 bases from V and 2 from J, leaving 19 bases between them.

In this sample, this clonotype turned up many times. The chain joins TRBV29-1 to TRBJ2-7; 7 nucleotides line up with TRBD1. Looked up from germline, CDR1 is SQVTM and CDR2 is ANQGSEA. This CDR3 spans 11 amino acids. Germline trimming cut 5 bases from V and 5 bases from J; bases unmatched to any gene: 3. CDR3 nucleotides: TGCAGCGTTTACAGGGGCCACGAGCAGTACTTC. It yields the protein CSVYRGHEQYF.